This T cell receptor beta chain was obtained from a study of blood T cell repertoires in COVID-19. Study in general: Material from acute and convalescent COVID-19 was sourced from the United States, Italy and Spain.

Measured with immunoSEQ multiplex PCR; TCRdb has only the in-frame clones, and not every one. The repertoire holds approximately 270,000 clones, with roughly nine tenths as singletons. This CDR3 region has 13 residues. The ends lost 3 bases at V and 2 bases at J; junction bases unmatched: 1. The germline CDR1 and CDR2 sequences are GTSNPN and SVGIG (reference sequence). What was sequenced was peripheral blood. The TCR sequence derives from a man aged 45 to 65 with acute or convalescent COVID-19. The V call is TRBV30, the J call TRBJ2-3, with 8 nucleotides matching TRBD1. CDR3 amino acids: CAWSRGLTDTQYF. DNA of the CDR3: TGTGCCTGGAGCAGGGGGCTCACAGATACGCAGTATTTT.